The clone carrying this T cell receptor (beta chain) showed up just a few times. Its matching antigen is unknown. These data come from a study of cytomegalovirus exposure and HLA in healthy donors. The study's findings and limits: The CMV antigen specificity of a few CMV-associated chains was confirmed through in vitro analysis. The investigators catalogued 164 TCR beta chains as cytomegalovirus-associated. V- and J-gene trimming of TCR beta was linked (in a later analysis) to a missense DCLRE1C variant.

PCR involved 60 Vbeta and 13 Jbeta primers. Sequenced by immunoSEQ multiplex PCR; TCRdb stores in-frame clones only, minus some. The repertoire holds roughly 240,000 clones, with about 85% as singletons. The V gene lost 4 bases and the J gene lost 3 bases, with 13 bases spanning the gap. From germline, CDR1 is MNHEY and CDR2 SVGAGI. The CDR3 has 15 amino acids. Sequencing was carried out using PBMCs. This TCR derives from a girl aged 2 to 10 in good health and CMV-seronegative. The rearrangement uses TRBV6-5 and TRBJ1-5, with D perhaps TRBD1 (5 bases). CDR3 protein: CASSWDGGVNQPQHF. The CDR3 DNA follows: TGTGCCAGCAGTTGGGACGGGGGGGTCAATCAGCCCCAGCATTTT.